This TCR beta chain was obtained from a study of T-cell reconstitution after alpha-beta-depleted transplantation in children (dated by TCRdb to about 2016). Regarding the research as a whole: T-cell immune reconstitution after TCRalphabeta/CD19-depleted allogeneic hematopoietic cell transplantation in children was quantitatively tracked in the study by means of TCR repertoire profiling.

Trimming at the junction amounts to 3 bases on V and 1 base on J, and the germline ends lie 12 bases apart. Measured from the cysteine to the phenylalanine, the CDR3 is 16 residues long. The retained sequence is limited to the CDR3, 48 bases, with the frame set at the first base. As encoded in the germline V gene, CDR1 is MNHEY while CDR2 is SVGAGI. The library was built by means of PCR. Sequenced on an Illumina HiSeq 2500. TCR libraries were prepared with molecular barcoding, using unique molecular identifiers to normalize TCRbeta repertoire quantification. The public reads were reanalyzed by TCRdb: fastp trimming at Q25, MiXCR alignment, in-frame beta chains only. Rows matching on CDR3 protein sequence are summarized as one entry with the most common DNA and genes. This sample gives about 540,000 distinct CDR3 sequences in total; about a sixth of them show up just once. Around 3.3% of the sample rests with the top ten.

Comment on this clonotype: Its target antigen remains unknown. Base quality data are lacking; no much larger clone is found one base away.

The origin of this receptor is a human donor who donated a stem cell graft to a child with acute lymphoblastic leukemia. The receptor chain draws on TRBV6-5 and TRBJ2-2; confidence is insufficient to name the D gene. Sequenced material: PBMCs from the stem cell graft donor, taken from the stem cell graft. The CDR3 protein sequence reads: CASSYPDGLNTGELFF. The DNA is as follows: TGTGCCAGCAGTTATCCGGACGGATTGAACACCGGGGAGCTGTTTTTT.